The sequence of this TCR beta chain was determined in a study of glioma-infiltrating T cells after dendritic cell vaccination. Background on the study: Between about 2002 and 2013, patients got autologous tumor lysate-pulsed dendritic cell vaccines.

The time point is: after dendritic cell vaccination, including at tumor progression/relapse. Produced via immunoSEQ multiplex PCR; TCRdb's table is partial and in-frame only. Of 100,000 or so clones in the sample, 85% to 90% were seen once. The specimen was blood, collected after dendritic cell vaccination. The receptor's source is a human donor with glioblastoma.

The DNA of the CDR3 is TGTGCCAGTAGTATAGATTCGCGACTAGCCAGGGAAATACTAGCCAAAAACATTCAGTACTTC. Protein: CASSIDSRLAREILAKNIQYF. The J gene is TRBJ2-4, the V gene TRBV19, with 7 positions matching TRBD2. The J segment lost 0 bases and the V segment lost 0 bases, leaving 17 bases of the junction unmatched. Per germline, CDR1 LNHDA and CDR2 SQIVND (reference sequence). The CDR3 has 21 amino acids.